The next 29 T cell receptor beta chains were all read from a single sample in a study of blood T cell repertoires in COVID-19. Sequenced by immunoSEQ multiplex PCR; TCRdb stores in-frame clones only, minus some. The sample consists of approximately 330,000 clones, approximately 86% of them appearing once. Sequencing was carried out using peripheral blood. These receptors were obtained from a man aged 25-40 years with COVID-19, enrolled during active disease.

The chain carries TRBV7-7 and TRBJ2-5; TRBD2 matches at 10 bases. Germline trimming cut 2 bases from V and 1 base from J; bases unmatched to any gene: 4. Per germline, CDR1 SSHAT and CDR2 FNYEAQ (reference sequence). This CDR3 has 16 amino acids. The CDR3 nucleotides are TGTGCCAGCAGCTTAACGGCTAGCGGGGGCCAAGAGACCCAGTACTTC. Protein: CASSLTASGGQETQYF.

This rearrangement joins TRBV10-3 to TRBJ1-4, with 7 bases matching TRBD1. The CDR3 has 14 residues. Per the germline V gene, CDR1 is ENHRY and CDR2 is SYGVKD. The trim removed 6 bases at V and 4 bases at J, leaving 5 bases unmatched. The CDR3 nucleotides are TGTGCCATCAGACCGGGACAGAATAATGAAAAACTGTTTTTT. As protein: CAIRPGQNNEKLFF.

The chain has TRBV27 and TRBJ2-2, with D perhaps TRBD2 (5 bases). CDR3 size: 15 residues. Germline V lookup: CDR1 MNHEY, CDR2 SMNVEV (reference sequence). V was pared by 5 bases and J by 2 bases, with 12 bases between. CDR3 DNA sequence: TGTGCCAGCAGTGTCTCCGGGATAAACACCGGGGAGCTGTTTTTT. Its protein product is CASSVSGINTGELFF.

The J gene is TRBJ2-7, the V gene TRBV18; D may be TRBD2 (6 bases). Germline V CDR1 and CDR2: KGHSH, LQKENI. This CDR3 region has 13 residues. Trimming removed 0 bases from V and 6 bases from J, with 9 bases in between. The CDR3, as DNA: TGTGCCAGCTCACCACCGGGACTGACCGAGCAGTACTTC. Encoded protein: CASSPPGLTEQYF.

V is TRBV27 and J is TRBJ1-1; D call uncertain. Trimming took off 8 bases at V and 2 bases at J, with 6 bases between the two ends. Per the germline V gene, CDR1 is MNHEY and CDR2 is SMNVEV (reference sequence). The CDR3 spans 11 residues. This CDR3 is CASSVNTEAFF. The CDR3 DNA reads TGTGCCAGCTCAGTAAACACTGAAGCTTTCTTT.

This clone has only a few counts. V gene TRBV5-8 combines with J gene TRBJ2-3, with a tentative D call TRBD1 (6 bases). CDR1 and CDR2 from the germline V gene are SGHTS and YDEGEE. V lost 2 bases to trimming and J lost 0 bases, with 7 bases between them. This CDR3 is 14 amino acids long. The DNA of the CDR3 is TGTGCCAGCAGCTTCAGGGGAAGCACAGATACGCAGTATTTT. Amino acids: CASSFRGSTDTQYF. Together with reference TRBV5-8 and TRBJ2-3, the CDR3 gives the full variable domain: EAGVTQSPTHLIKTRGQQATLRCSPISGHTSVYWYQQALGLGLQFLLWYDEGEERNRGNFPPRFSGRQFPNYSSELNVNALELEDSALYLCASSFRGSTDTQYFGPGTRLTVL.

The chain is built from TRBV7-2 and TRBJ2-7, with D perhaps TRBD1 (6 bases). The CDR3 loop spans 13 amino acids. Germline CDR1 SGHTA, CDR2 FQGNSA. Trimming shortened V by 6 bases and J by 1 base, and 10 bases separated the two germline ends. The CDR3 loop is CASRRRGSYEQYF. DNA of the CDR3: TGTGCCAGCAGGAGAAGGGGGTCCTACGAGCAGTACTTC.

This chain uses TRBV7-9 with TRBJ1-6; 9 positions match TRBD1. The CDR3 sequence is 16 residues long. Trimming cost V 5 bases and J 6 bases; bases outside gene matches: 8. The V gene's germline CDR1 is SEHNR and CDR2 FQNEAQ (reference sequence). The CDR3 region is CASSPWWGQGNSPLHF. CDR3 DNA: TGTGCCAGCAGCCCATGGTGGGGACAGGGTAATTCACCCCTCCACTTT.

The gene calls are TRBV3-1 (or the pseudogene TRBV3-2) and TRBJ1-3, with 7 bases identical to TRBD1. The trim removed 1 base at V and 4 bases at J, leaving 4 bases unmatched. Per germline, CDR1 LGHDT and CDR2 YNNKEL (reference sequence). This CDR3 comprises 15 residues. The CDR3, as DNA: TGTGCCAGCAGCCAAGGACAGGGAGGAGGAAACACCATATATTTT. Translated, it gives CASSQGQGGGNTIYF.

J is TRBJ2-7 and V is TRBV9; weak D call: TRBD2 (5 bases). Deletions cut 4 bases from V and 7 bases from J, with 21 bases between. The germline CDR1 and CDR2 sequences are SGDLS and YYNGEE. The CDR3 totals 15 residues. This chain's CDR3 is CASSPQATTSGEQYF. As DNA, the CDR3 is TGTGCCAGCAGCCCCCAGGCAACTACCTCGGGGGAGCAGTACTTC.

V and J are TRBV19 and TRBJ2-6; TRBD1 matches 8 bases. The CDR3 is 19 residues long. The ends lost 4 bases at V and 0 bases at J; junction bases unmatched: 11. The germline V gene has CDR1 LNHDA and CDR2 SQIVND (reference sequence). The CDR3 is CASSTATGGGPSGANVLTF. As DNA, the CDR3 is TGTGCCAGTAGTACAGCAACAGGGGGTGGACCCTCTGGGGCCAACGTCCTGACTTTC.

This sequence joins TRBV27 and TRBJ1-2; TRBD1 matches 8 bases. The J segment lost 6 bases and the V segment lost 6 bases, leaving 3 bases of the junction unmatched. Looked up from germline, CDR1 is MNHEY and CDR2 is SMNVEV (reference sequence). The CDR3 consists of 12 residues. In DNA form, the CDR3 reads TGTGCCAGCAGAGGACAGGGTGATGGCTACACCTTC. This gives the protein CASRGQGDGYTF.

The rearrangement joins TRBV5-6 to TRBJ2-1; no reliable D call. Germline V CDR1 and CDR2: SGHDT, YYEEEE. V was cut by 2 bases and J by 8 bases, with 20 bases left in between. The CDR3 is made up of 16 amino acids. The CDR3 loop is CASSLHLGILGDEQFF. The CDR3 coding sequence is TGTGCCAGCAGCTTACATTTAGGAATATTGGGCGATGAGCAGTTCTTC.

The rearrangement joins TRBV19 to TRBJ2-3, with D possibly TRBD1 on 5 matching bases. Germline CDR1 is LNHDA and CDR2 is SQIVND (reference sequence). Between the trimmed V and J ends, which lost 5 bases and 4 bases, there was a span of 10 bases. CDR3 length equals 13 residues. The CDR3 sequence: CASSVGRADTQYF. The CDR3 DNA is TGTGCCAGTAGTGTAGGCAGGGCAGATACGCAGTATTTT.

The V call is TRBV5-1, the J call TRBJ1-1; 7 bases map to TRBD1. V lost 1 base and J lost 4; bases outside the gene matches: 7. The CDR3 runs to 15 residues. Germline V gives CDR1 SGHRS, CDR2 YFSETQ. CDR3 sequence reads: CASSLTDRVFTEAFF. CDR3 DNA: TGCGCCAGCAGCTTGACCGACAGGGTGTTCACTGAAGCTTTCTTT.

The chain combines TRBV5-1 with TRBJ2-2; 8 bases fit TRBD1. V was clipped by 1 base and J by 4 bases; unmatched bases: 9. The CDR3 contains 17 residues. CDR1 and CDR2 from the germline V gene are SGHRS and YFSETQ. DNA for the CDR3: TGCGCCAGCAGCTTGCAGGGACAGGATATTTTCACCGGGGAGCTGTTTTTT. As protein: CASSLQGQDIFTGELFF.

V is TRBV18 and J is TRBJ1-4; 8 nucleotides align to TRBD1. This CDR3 has 16 amino acids. Germline V gives CDR1 KGHSH, CDR2 LQKENI. V was pared by 3 bases and J by 8 bases, with 11 bases of the junction left unmatched. In nucleotides, the CDR3 is TGTGCCAGCTCACCTACCGCCGACAGGGGAGGGGAAAAACTGTTTTTT. It translates to CASSPTADRGGEKLFF.

The chain employs TRBV5-1 and TRBJ1-1; D is undetermined. The CDR3 totals 17 residues. The germline V gene has CDR1 SGHRS and CDR2 YFSETQ. Trimming stripped 2 bases from V and 1 base from J, with 18 bases between. The CDR3 nucleotides are TGCGCCAGCAGCTTCGGGTCTTCTTGGCGTCAGAACACTGAAGCTTTCTTT. Translated: CASSFGSSWRQNTEAFF.

This clone appeared once. The chain links TRBV5-1 to TRBJ2-3; TRBD1 aligns across 7 bases. This CDR3 comprises 15 residues. The germline CDR1 and CDR2 sequences are SGHRS and YFSETQ. V dropped 0 bases and J dropped 4; count of bases not matched to a gene: 5. CDR3 nucleotides: TGCGCCAGCAGCTTGGAGGGACAGCCCTCAGATACGCAGTATTTT. Amino acid sequence: CASSLEGQPSDTQYF.

V gene TRBV18 combines with J gene TRBJ1-1, with D possibly matching TRBD1 (5 bases). Germline assignment: CDR1 KGHSH and CDR2 LQKENI. CDR3 length equals 15 residues. The V gene lost 2 bases and the J gene lost 1 base, with 11 bases spanning the gap. DNA for the CDR3: TGTGCCAGCTCACCAACATTGGACACGAACACTGAAGCTTTCTTT. Translation gives CASSPTLDTNTEAFF.

This chain uses TRBV2 with TRBJ2-1; the D gene is possibly TRBD2 (6 bases). Germline-derived CDR1 and CDR2 are SNHLY and FYNNEI. The CDR3 spans 12 residues. V was trimmed by 4 bases and J by 7 bases, leaving 8 bases between them. Here the CDR3 DNA reads TGTGCCAGCAGTGTAGGGAGGAATGAGCAGTTCTTC. This translates into CASSVGRNEQFF.

The V gene is TRBV6-5, the J gene TRBJ1-2; TRBD1 matches at 7 bases. Germline loops: CDR1 MNHEY, CDR2 SVGAGI. After removal of 0 bases from V and 2 bases from J, the junction contained 6 bases not matched to a gene. The CDR3 is 16 amino acids. This CDR3 reads CASSYSAGRGNYGYTF. The CDR3 nucleotides read TGTGCCAGCAGTTACTCGGCGGGCAGGGGGAACTATGGCTACACCTTC.

This chain joins TRBV3-1 (or the pseudogene TRBV3-2) and TRBJ2-5, with 7 bases lining up with TRBD1. Germline V lookup: CDR1 LGHDT, CDR2 YNNKEL (reference sequence). J lost 9 bases, V lost 3 bases, and 7 bases had no gene match. This CDR3 has 13 amino acids. The DNA of the CDR3 is TGTGCCAGCAGCCAGAGCACAGGGGAGTCCCAGTACTTC. It is translated as CASSQSTGESQYF.

This clone was seen only once. The chain links TRBV7-9 to TRBJ1-4; 7 nucleotides align to TRBD1. This CDR3 is built from 17 residues. Trimming at V came to 5 bases and at J to 0 bases, leaving 9 bases not matched to a gene. Per germline, CDR1 SEHNR and CDR2 FQNEAQ (reference sequence). The CDR3 coding sequence is TGTGCCAGCAGCCCACGTGCGGGACAGTCAACTAATGAAAAACTGTTTTTT. It encodes CASSPRAGQSTNEKLFF.

J is TRBJ1-1 and V is TRBV7-9; the match to TRBD1 covers 9 bases. The length of the CDR3 is 13 residues. The V and J ends lost 2 bases and 8 bases, in that order; junction bases with no gene match: 3. Per the germline V gene, CDR1 is SEHNR and CDR2 is FQNEAQ (reference sequence). The CDR3 region has the DNA TGTGCCAGCAGCTTAAACACAGGGGGCGAAGCTTTCTTT. The encoded protein is CASSLNTGGEAFF. The full variable domain, completed using reference TRBV7-9 and TRBJ1-1, is DTGVSQNPRHKITKRGQNVTFRCDPISEHNRLYWYRQTLGQGPEFLTYFQNEAQLEKSRLLSDRFSAERPKGSFSTLEIQRTEQGDSAMYLCASSLNTGGEAFFGQGTRLTVV.

Only one count was recorded for this clone. V usage is TRBV7-2 and J usage is TRBJ1-2; the match to TRBD1 covers 11 bases. From germline, CDR1 is SGHTA and CDR2 FQGNSA. CDR3 size: 16 residues. J was trimmed by 2 bases and V by 6 bases; bases with no gene match: 8. CDR3 loop: CASSRTGGAQNYGYTF. The CDR3 nucleotides are TGTGCCAGCAGTCGGACAGGGGGCGCTCAGAACTATGGCTACACCTTC.

This sequence joins TRBV6-6 and TRBJ1-1; tentative D call: TRBD1 (5 bases). Germline V lookup: CDR1 MNHNY, CDR2 SVGAGI (reference sequence). The CDR3 has 15 residues. The V end lost 4 bases, the J end lost 5 bases, and 17 bases lay between the germline ends. The CDR3 region has the DNA TGTGCCAGCAGTTCCATTACCGGGGGACGGACTGAAGCTTTCTTT. Its translation: CASSSITGGRTEAFF.

CDR3 coding DNA: TGTGCCAGCAGTTTGGGCAGGGCTGGTAAGACTGAAGCTTTCTTT. It is translated as CASSLGRAGKTEAFF. J is TRBJ1-1 and V is TRBV28; D may be TRBD1 (5 bases). Germline lookup yields CDR1 MDHEN and CDR2 SYDVKM. The germline V and J ends were trimmed by 3 bases and 5 bases, with 16 bases remaining between them. The CDR3 contains 15 residues.

The J gene is TRBJ2-1, the V gene TRBV7-3; D possibly corresponds to TRBD2 (6 bases). CDR1 SGHTA and CDR2 FQGTGA come from the germline V gene. V was shortened by 3 bases and J by 10 bases, with 19 bases between the two germline ends. This CDR3 spans 15 amino acids. The CDR3 here is CASSLLASHRGEQFF. The CDR3 DNA is TGTGCCAGCAGCTTGCTAGCGTCCCATCGGGGGGAGCAGTTCTTC.